This T cell receptor beta chain derives from a study of blood T cell repertoires in COVID-19. Study overall: Sources were T cells, B-cell-depleted T cells, or PBMCs; the material itself was cDNA or gDNA.

After removal of 7 bases from V and 5 bases from J, the junction contained 16 bases not matched to a gene. CDR3 length equals 18 residues. Per the germline V gene, CDR1 is LNHDA and CDR2 is SQIVND (reference sequence). Per the original data handling: Nucleated cell counts were estimated from reference gene primer amplification. Clones were read by immunoSEQ multiplex PCR, and TCRdb kept only the in-frame ones, dropping some. V, J and clone size are those of that table, while D and trimming were read from the DNA. Of some 80,000 clones listed, more than 70% are singletons. V and J are TRBV19 and TRBJ2-7; TRBD2 aligns across 14 bases. Source material: peripheral blood. The sequence derives from a woman of 80 years or more in a cohort sampled during active or convalescent COVID-19. The CDR3 here is CASKKRGTSGRGGDEQYF. The CDR3 DNA follows: TGTGCCAGTAAGAAGCGAGGGACTAGCGGGAGAGGGGGCGACGAGCAGTACTTC.